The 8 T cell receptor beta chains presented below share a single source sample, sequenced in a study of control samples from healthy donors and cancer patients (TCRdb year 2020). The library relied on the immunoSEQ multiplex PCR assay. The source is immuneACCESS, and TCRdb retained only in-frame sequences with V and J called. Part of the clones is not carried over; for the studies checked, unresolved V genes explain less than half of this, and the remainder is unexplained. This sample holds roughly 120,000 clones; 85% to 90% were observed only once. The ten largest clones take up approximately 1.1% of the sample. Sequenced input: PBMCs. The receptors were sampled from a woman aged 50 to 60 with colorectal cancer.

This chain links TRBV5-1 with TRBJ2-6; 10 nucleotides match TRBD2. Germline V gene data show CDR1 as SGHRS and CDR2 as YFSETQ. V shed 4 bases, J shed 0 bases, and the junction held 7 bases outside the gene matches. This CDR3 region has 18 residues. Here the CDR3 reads CASSPGLAVSSGANVLTF. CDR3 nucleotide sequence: TGCGCCAGCAGCCCAGGACTAGCGGTGTCCTCTGGGGCCAACGTCCTGACTTTC.

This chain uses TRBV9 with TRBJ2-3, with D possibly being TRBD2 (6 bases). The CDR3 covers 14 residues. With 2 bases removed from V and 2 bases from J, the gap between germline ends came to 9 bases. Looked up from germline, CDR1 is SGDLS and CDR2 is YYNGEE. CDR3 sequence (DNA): TGTGCCAGCAGCGTTTGGGGGGTCACAGATACGCAGTATTTT. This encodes CASSVWGVTDTQYF. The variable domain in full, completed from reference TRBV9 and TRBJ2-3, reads DSGVTQTPKHLITATGQRVTLRCSPRSGDLSVYWYQQSLDQGLQFLIQYYNGEERAKGNILERFSAQQFPDLHSELNLSSLELGDSALYFCASSVWGVTDTQYFGPGTRLTVL.

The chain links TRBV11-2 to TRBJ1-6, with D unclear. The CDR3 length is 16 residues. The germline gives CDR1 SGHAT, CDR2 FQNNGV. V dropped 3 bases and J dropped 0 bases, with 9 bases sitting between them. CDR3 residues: CASSFRGSSYNSPLHF. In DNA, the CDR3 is TGTGCCAGCAGCTTTCGAGGGAGCTCCTATAATTCACCCCTCCACTTT.

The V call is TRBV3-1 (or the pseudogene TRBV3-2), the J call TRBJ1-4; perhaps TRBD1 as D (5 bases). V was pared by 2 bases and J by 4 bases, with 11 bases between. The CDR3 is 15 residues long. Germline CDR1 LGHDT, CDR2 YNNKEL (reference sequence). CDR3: CASSQPREGNEKLFF. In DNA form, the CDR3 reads TGTGCCAGCAGCCAACCCAGGGAGGGTAATGAAAAACTGTTTTTT.

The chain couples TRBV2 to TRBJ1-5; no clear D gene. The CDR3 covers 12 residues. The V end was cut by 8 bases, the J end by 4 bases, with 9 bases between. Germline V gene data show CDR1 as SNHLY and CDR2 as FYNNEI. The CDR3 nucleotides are TGTGCCAGCGGAAGTAATAATCAGCCCCAGCATTTT. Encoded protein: CASGSNNQPQHF. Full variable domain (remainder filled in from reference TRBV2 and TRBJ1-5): EPEVTQTPSHQVTQMGQEVILRCVPISNHLYFYWYRQILGQKVEFLVSFYNNEISEKSEIFDDQFSVERPDGSNFTLKIRSTKLEDSAMYFCASGSNNQPQHFGDGTRLSIL.

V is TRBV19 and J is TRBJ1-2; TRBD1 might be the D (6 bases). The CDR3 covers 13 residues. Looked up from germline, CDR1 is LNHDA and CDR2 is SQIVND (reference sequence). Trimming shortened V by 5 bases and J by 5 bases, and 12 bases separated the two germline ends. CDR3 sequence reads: CASSYLGQYGYTF. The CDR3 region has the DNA TGTGCCAGTAGTTACCTCGGACAGTATGGCTACACCTTC.

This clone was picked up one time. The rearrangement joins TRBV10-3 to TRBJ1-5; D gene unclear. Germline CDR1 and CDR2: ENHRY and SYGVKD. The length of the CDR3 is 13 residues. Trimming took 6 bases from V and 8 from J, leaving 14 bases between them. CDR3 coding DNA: TGTGCCATCAGCTCCCGGACCTCAGAGCCCCAGCATTTT. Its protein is CAISSRTSEPQHF.

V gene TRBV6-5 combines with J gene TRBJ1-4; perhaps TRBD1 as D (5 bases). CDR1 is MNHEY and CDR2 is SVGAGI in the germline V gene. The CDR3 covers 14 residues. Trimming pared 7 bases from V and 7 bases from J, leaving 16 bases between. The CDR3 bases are TGTGCCAGCACAAAAAGGGAAGGGGTTGAAAAACTGTTTTTT. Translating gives CASTKREGVEKLFF.